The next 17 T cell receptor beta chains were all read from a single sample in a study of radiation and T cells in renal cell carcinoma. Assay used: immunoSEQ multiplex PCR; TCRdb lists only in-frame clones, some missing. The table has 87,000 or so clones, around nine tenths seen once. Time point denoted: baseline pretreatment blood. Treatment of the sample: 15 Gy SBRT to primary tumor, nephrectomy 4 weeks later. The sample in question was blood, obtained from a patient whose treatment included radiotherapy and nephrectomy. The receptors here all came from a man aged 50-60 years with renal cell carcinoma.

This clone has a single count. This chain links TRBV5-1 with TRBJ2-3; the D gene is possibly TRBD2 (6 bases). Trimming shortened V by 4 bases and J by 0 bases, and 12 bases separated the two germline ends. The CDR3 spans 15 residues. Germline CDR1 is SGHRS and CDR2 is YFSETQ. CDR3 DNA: TGCGCCAGCAGCCAGGGACTCTACAGCACAGATACGCAGTATTTT. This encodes CASSQGLYSTDTQYF.

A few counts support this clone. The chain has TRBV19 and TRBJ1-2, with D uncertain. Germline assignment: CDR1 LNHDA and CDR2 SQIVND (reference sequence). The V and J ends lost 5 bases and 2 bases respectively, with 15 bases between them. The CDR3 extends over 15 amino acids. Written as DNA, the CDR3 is TGTGCCAGTAGTCTCAATGGCCGGGGAAACTATGGCTACACCTTC. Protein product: CASSLNGRGNYGYTF. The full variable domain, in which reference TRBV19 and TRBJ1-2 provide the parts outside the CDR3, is DGGITQSPKYLFRKEGQNVTLSCEQNLNHDAMYWYRQDPGQGLRLIYYSQIVNDFQKGDIAEGYSVSREKKESFPLTVTSAQKNPTAFYLCASSLNGRGNYGYTFGSGTRLTVV.

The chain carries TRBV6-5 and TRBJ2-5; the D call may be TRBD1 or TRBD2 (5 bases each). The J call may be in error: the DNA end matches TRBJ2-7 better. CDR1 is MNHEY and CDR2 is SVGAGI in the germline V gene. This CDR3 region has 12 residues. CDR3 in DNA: TGTGCCAGCAGTTACTCTGGGGGCGAGCAGTACTTC. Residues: CASSYSGGEQYF.

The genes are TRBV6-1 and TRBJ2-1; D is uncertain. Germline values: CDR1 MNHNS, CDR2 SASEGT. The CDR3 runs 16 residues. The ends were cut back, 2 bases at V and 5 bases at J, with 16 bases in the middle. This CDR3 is CASSEFNQKPNNEQFF. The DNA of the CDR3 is TGTGCCAGCAGTGAATTCAACCAAAAGCCAAACAATGAGCAGTTCTTC.

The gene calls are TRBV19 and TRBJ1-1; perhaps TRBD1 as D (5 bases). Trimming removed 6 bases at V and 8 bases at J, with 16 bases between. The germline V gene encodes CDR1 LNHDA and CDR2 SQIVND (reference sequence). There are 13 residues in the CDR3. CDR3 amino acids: CASRTRTNLEAFF. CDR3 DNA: TGTGCCAGTAGGACGAGGACAAATCTCGAAGCTTTCTTT.

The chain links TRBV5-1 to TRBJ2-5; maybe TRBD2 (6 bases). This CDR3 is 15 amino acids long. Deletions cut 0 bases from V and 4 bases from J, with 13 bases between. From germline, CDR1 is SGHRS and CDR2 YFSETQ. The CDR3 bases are TGCGCCAGCAGCTTGGTGTCGGGAGAGGGAGAGACCCAGTACTTC. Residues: CASSLVSGEGETQYF.

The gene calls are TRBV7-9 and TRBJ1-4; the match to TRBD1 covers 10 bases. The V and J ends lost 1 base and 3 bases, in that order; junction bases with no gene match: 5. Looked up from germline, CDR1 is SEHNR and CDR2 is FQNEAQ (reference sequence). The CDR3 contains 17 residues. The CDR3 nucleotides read TGTGCCAGCAGCTTAGGACAGGGGGCGGCACCTAATGAAAAACTGTTTTTT. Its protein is CASSLGQGAAPNEKLFF.

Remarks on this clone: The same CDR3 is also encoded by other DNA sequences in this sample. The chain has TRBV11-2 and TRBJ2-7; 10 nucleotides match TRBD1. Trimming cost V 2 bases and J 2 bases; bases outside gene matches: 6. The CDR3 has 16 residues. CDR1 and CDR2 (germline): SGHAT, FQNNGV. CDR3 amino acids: CASSLLRDRGPYEQYF. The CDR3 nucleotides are TGTGCCAGCAGCTTATTGCGGGACAGGGGACCCTACGAGCAGTACTTC.

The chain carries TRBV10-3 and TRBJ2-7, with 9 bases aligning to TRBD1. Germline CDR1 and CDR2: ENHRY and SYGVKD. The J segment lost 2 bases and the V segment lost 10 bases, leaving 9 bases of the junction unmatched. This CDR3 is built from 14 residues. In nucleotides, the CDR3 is TGTGCCACCGGAGAGGGACAGGGACCCTACGAGCAGTACTTC. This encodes CATGEGQGPYEQYF.

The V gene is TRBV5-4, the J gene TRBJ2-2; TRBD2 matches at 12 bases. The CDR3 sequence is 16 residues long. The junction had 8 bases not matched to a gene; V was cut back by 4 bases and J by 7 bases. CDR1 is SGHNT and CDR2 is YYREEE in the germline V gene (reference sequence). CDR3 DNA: TGTGCCAGCAGCACCCCTAGCGGGGGGGTTAACGGGGAGCTGTTTTTT. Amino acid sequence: CASSTPSGGVNGELFF.

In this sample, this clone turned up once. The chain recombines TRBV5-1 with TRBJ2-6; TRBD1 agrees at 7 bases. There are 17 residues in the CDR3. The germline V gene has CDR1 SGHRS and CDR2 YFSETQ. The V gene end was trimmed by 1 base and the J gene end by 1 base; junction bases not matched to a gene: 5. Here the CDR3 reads CASSLTGAISGANVLTF. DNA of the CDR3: TGCGCCAGCAGCTTGACAGGGGCTATTTCTGGGGCCAACGTCCTGACTTTC.

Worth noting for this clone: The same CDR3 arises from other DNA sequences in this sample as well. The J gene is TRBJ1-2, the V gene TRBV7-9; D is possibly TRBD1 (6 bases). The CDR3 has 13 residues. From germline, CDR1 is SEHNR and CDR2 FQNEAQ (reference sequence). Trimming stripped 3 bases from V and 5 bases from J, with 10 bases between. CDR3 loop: CASSLTGEYGYTF. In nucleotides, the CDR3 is TGTGCCAGCAGCTTGACAGGAGAGTATGGCTACACCTTC.

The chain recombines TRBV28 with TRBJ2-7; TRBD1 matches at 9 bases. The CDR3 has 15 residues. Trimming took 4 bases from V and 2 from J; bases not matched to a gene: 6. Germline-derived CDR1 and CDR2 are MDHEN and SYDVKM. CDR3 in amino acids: CASSSWTGVTYEQYF. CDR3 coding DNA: TGTGCCAGCAGTTCCTGGACAGGGGTAACCTACGAGCAGTACTTC.

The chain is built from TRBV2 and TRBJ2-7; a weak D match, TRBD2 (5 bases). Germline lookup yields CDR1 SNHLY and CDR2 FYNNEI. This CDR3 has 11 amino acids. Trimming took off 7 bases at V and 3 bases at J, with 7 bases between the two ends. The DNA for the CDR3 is TGTGCCAGCACTAGCCTCTACGAGCAGTACTTC. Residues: CASTSLYEQYF.

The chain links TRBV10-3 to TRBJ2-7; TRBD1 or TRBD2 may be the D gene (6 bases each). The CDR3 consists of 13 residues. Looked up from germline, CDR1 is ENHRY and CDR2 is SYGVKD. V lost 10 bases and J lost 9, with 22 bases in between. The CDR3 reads CASTGTWEAGQYF. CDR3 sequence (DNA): TGTGCCAGCACGGGGACATGGGAGGCGGGGCAGTACTTC.

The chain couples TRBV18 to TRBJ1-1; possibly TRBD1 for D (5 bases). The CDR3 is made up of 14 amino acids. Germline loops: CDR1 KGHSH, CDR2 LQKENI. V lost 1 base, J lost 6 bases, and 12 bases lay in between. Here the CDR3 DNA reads TGTGCCAGCTCACCACGGGGGTCTCTAGCTGAAGCTTTCTTT. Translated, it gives CASSPRGSLAEAFF.

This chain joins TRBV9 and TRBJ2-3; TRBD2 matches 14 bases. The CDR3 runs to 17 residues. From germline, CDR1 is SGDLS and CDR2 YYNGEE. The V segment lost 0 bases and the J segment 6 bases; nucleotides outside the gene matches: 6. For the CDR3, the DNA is TGTGCCAGCAGCGTAGGTGGACTAGCGGGAGGTTTGGATACGCAGTATTTT. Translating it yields CASSVGGLAGGLDTQYF.